The 10 T cell receptor beta chains presented below share a single source sample, sequenced in a study of T cells in Graves' hyperthyroidism and ophthalmopathy. Template material for amplifying TCR beta CDR3 regions consisted of RNA transcripts. The primer set for the first-round RT-PCR of the TCR CDR3 was HTBI. TCRdb fed the multiplex PCR reads into MiXCR, producing one record per CDR3 protein. In the table there are 330,000 or so distinct CDR3 sequences, approximately 18% of which are singletons. Specimen: blood. Receptor source: a middle-aged woman with Graves' ophthalmopathy.

This clonotype was observed many times. The CDR3 spells CASSLRAGSGNTIYF. CDR3 coding DNA: TGTGCCAGCAGCTTAAGGGCGGGCTCTGGAAACACCATATATTTT. The rearrangement links TRBV11-2 to TRBJ1-3; no clear D. The CDR3 extends over 15 amino acids. With 2 bases removed from V and 0 bases from J, the gap between germline ends came to 8 bases. Per the germline V gene, CDR1 is SGHAT and CDR2 is FQNNGV.

This clonotype was counted a single time. The chain combines TRBV7-8 with TRBJ1-1; D unclear. CDR3 length equals 14 residues. Germline V gene data show CDR1 as SGHVS and CDR2 as FQNEAQ. Trimming shortened V by 2 bases and J by 3 bases, and 10 bases separated the two germline ends. The CDR3 protein is CASSLLGWDTEAFF. In DNA, the CDR3 is TGTGCCAGCAGCTTACTCGGTTGGGACACTGAAGCTTTCTTT. Full variable domain (rest looked up from reference TRBV7-8 and TRBJ1-1): GAGVSQSPRYKVAKRGQDVALRCDPISGHVSLFWYQQALGQGPEFLTYFQNEAQLDKSGLPSDRFFAERPEGSVSTLKIQRTQQEDSAVYLCASSLLGWDTEAFFGQGTRLTVV.

This clonotype was seen only a few times. The genes are TRBV6-1 and TRBJ2-7, with 10 bases aligning to TRBD2. J was trimmed by 5 bases and V by 5 bases; bases with no gene match: 6. The CDR3 totals 14 residues. Germline CDR1 reads MNHNS; CDR2 reads SASEGT. CDR3 nucleotides: TGTGCCAGCAGTCCTAGCGGGAGATTTAACGAGCAGTACTTC. Its protein product is CASSPSGRFNEQYF.

At least ten counts were recorded for this clonotype. The V gene is TRBV27, the J gene TRBJ1-1; TRBD1 is a possible D gene (6 bases). The germline gives CDR1 MNHEY, CDR2 SMNVEV (reference sequence). The V end lost 5 bases, the J end lost 4 bases, and 14 bases lay between the germline ends. The CDR3 covers 14 residues. The CDR3 DNA follows: TGTGCCAGCAGTCACAGGGAAATGGGCACTGAAGCTTTCTTT. Translation gives CASSHREMGTEAFF.

There are a few counts of this clonotype. The chain joins TRBV7-6 to TRBJ2-7; tentative D call: TRBD1 (6 bases). The CDR3 spans 12 residues. Germline CDR1 is SGHVS and CDR2 is FNYEAQ. V gave up 4 bases and J gave up 6 bases, with 10 bases separating them. The CDR3 spells CASSSAGVEQYF. The CDR3 bases are TGTGCCAGCAGCTCCGCAGGGGTCGAGCAGTACTTC.

This clonotype has a count of ten or more. The chain carries TRBV20-1 and TRBJ2-5, with 10 bases fitting TRBD2. CDR3 length equals 16 residues. In germline, CDR1 is DFQATT, CDR2 SNEGSKA (reference sequence). Trimming removed 1 base from V and 5 bases from J; junction bases left unmatched: 10. DNA of the CDR3: TGCAGTGCTAGAGCCCTAGCGGGAGAATTTTGGGAGACCCAGTACTTC. Protein: CSARALAGEFWETQYF.

In its sample, this clonotype was seen many times. The chain recombines TRBV28 with TRBJ2-7; the match to TRBD1 covers 9 bases. The CDR3 has 17 residues. The germline V gene has CDR1 MDHEN and CDR2 SYDVKM. Unmatched junction bases numbered 19, after V lost 6 bases and J lost 7 bases. The CDR3 is CASSHVIFRDRDWEQYF. The CDR3 region has the DNA TGTGCCAGCAGCCACGTAATATTCCGGGACAGGGACTGGGAGCAGTACTTC.

This clonotype appeared many times. The chain couples TRBV7-2 to TRBJ1-1, with D maybe TRBD1 (6 bases). Trimming left V 5 bases short and J 5 bases short, with 12 bases between. The germline gives CDR1 SGHTA, CDR2 FQGNSA. This CDR3 comprises 13 residues. CDR3 coding DNA: TGTGCCAGCAGCCAGCAGGGGAGGACTGAAGCTTTCTTT. It yields the protein CASSQQGRTEAFF. The full variable domain, completed using reference TRBV7-2 and TRBJ1-1, is GAGVSQSPSNKVTEKGKDVELRCDPISGHTALYWYRQSLGQGLEFLIYFQGNSAPDKSGLPSDRFSAERTGGSVSTLTIQRTQQEDSAVYLCASSQQGRTEAFFGQGTRLTVV.

This rearrangement joins TRBV5-1 to TRBJ2-5; D is possibly TRBD1 (5 bases). The CDR3 spans 11 residues. Deletions cut 0 bases from V and 12 bases from J, with 9 bases between. From germline, CDR1 is SGHRS and CDR2 YFSETQ. This CDR3 is CASSLEGRKYF. CDR3 coding DNA: TGCGCCAGCAGCTTGGAGGGGCGAAAGTACTTC.

This chain uses TRBV6-1 with TRBJ2-7; 12 bases match TRBD2. V shed 9 bases, J shed 6 bases, and the junction held 3 bases outside the gene matches. Germline-derived CDR1 and CDR2 are MNHNS and SASEGT. This CDR3 region has 12 residues. The CDR3 sequence is CASGLAGIEQYF. CDR3 sequence (DNA): TGTGCCAGTGGACTAGCGGGAATCGAGCAGTACTTC.